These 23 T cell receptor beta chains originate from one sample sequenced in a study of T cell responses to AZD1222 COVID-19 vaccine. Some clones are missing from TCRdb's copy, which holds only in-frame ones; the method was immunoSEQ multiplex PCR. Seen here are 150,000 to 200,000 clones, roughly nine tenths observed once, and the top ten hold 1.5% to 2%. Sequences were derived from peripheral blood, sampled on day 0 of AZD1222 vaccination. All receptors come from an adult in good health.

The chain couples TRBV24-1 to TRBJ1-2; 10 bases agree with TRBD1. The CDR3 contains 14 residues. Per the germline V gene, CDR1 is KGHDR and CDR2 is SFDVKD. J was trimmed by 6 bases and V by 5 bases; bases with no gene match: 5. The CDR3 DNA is TGTGCCACCAGTGCGGGACAGGGGATCCATGGCTACACCTTC. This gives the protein CATSAGQGIHGYTF.

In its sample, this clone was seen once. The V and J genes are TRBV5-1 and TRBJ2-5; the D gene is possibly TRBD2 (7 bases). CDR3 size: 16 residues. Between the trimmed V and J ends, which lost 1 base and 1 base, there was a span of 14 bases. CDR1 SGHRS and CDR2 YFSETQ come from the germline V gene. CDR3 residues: CASSLRGGRTQETQYF. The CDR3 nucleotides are TGCGCCAGCAGCTTGAGGGGGGGGAGAACCCAAGAGACCCAGTACTTC.

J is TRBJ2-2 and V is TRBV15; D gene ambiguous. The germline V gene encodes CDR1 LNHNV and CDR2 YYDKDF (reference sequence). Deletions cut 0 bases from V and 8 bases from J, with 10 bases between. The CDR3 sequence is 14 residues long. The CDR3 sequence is CATSRDPLGGELFF. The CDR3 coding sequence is TGTGCCACCAGCAGAGATCCCCTGGGGGGGGAGCTGTTTTTT.

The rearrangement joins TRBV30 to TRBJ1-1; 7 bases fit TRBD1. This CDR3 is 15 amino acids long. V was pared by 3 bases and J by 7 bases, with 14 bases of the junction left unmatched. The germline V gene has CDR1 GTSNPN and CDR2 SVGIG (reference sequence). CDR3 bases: TGTGCCTGGAGGATAGAATTCACAGGGGTCAATGAAGCTTTCTTT. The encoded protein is CAWRIEFTGVNEAFF.

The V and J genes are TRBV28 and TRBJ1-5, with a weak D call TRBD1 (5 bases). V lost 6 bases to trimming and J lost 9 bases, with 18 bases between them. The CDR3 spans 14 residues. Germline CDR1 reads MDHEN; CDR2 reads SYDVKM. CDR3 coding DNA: TGTGCCAGCAGGGATCTACAGGATCTCAGGCCCCAGCATTTT. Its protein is CASRDLQDLRPQHF.

The CDR3 reads CASSSLGQHTEAFF. CDR3 sequence (DNA): TGTGCCAGTAGTTCCCTAGGGCAGCACACTGAAGCTTTCTTT. This chain uses TRBV19 with TRBJ1-1; D is unclear. From germline, CDR1 is LNHDA and CDR2 SQIVND (reference sequence). Trimming cost V 5 bases and J 3 bases, with 13 bases left between them. This CDR3 contains 14 residues.

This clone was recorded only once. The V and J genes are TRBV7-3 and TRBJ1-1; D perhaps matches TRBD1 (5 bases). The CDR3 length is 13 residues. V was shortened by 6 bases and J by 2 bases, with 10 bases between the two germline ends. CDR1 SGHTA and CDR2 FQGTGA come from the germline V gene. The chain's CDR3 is CASRGRENTEAFF. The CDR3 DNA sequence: TGTGCCAGCAGGGGGCGAGAAAACACTGAAGCTTTCTTT.

The DNA for the CDR3 is TGTGCCAGCAGCTTCTGGGGGGGAAACACCATATATTTT. This encodes CASSFWGGNTIYF. This chain links TRBV5-6 with TRBJ1-3; TRBD1 is a possible D gene (5 bases). The length of the CDR3 is 13 residues. Per the germline V gene, CDR1 is SGHDT and CDR2 is YYEEEE. With 2 bases removed from V and 4 bases from J, the gap between germline ends came to 7 bases.

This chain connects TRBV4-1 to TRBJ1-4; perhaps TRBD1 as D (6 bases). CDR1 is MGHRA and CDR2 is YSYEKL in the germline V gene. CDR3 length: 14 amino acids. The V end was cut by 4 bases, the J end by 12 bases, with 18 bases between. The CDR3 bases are TGCGCCAGCAGCCTACAGGGCCCCATGGGGGAACTGTTTTTT. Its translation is CASSLQGPMGELFF.

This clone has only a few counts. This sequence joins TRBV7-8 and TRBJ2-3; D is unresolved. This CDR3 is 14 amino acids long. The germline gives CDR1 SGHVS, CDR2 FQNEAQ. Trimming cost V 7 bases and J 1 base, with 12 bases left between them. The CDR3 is CASILVPGTDTQYF. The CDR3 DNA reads TGTGCCAGCATCCTGGTCCCGGGCACAGATACGCAGTATTTT.

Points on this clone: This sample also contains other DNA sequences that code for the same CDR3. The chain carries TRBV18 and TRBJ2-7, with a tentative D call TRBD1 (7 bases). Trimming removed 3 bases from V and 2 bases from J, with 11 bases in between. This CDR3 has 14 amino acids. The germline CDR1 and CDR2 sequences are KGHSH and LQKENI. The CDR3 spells CASSPGGGPYEQYV. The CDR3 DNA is TGTGCCAGCTCACCTGGAGGGGGCCCCTACGAGCAGTACGTC.

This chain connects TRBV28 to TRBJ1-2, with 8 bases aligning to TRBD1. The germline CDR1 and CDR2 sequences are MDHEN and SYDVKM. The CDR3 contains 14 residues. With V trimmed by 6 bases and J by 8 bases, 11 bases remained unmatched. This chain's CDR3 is CASSPGQGLGGYTF. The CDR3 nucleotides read TGTGCCAGCAGCCCCGGACAGGGTTTGGGGGGCTACACCTTC.

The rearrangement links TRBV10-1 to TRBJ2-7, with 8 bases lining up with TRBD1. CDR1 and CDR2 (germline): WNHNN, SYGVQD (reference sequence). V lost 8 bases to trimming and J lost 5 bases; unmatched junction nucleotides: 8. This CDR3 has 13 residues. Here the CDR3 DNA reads TGCGCCAGCGGCAGGGGGCGGGACAACGAGCAGTACTTC. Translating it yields CASGRGRDNEQYF.

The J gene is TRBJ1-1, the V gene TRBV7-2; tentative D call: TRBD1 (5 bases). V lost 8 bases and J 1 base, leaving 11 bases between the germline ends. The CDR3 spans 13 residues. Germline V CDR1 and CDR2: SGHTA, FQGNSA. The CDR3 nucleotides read TGTGCCAGCGCAACCCAGGGGAACACTGAAGCTTTCTTT. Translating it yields CASATQGNTEAFF. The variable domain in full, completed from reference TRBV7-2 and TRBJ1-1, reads GAGVSQSPSNKVTEKGKDVELRCDPISGHTALYWYRQSLGQGLEFLIYFQGNSAPDKSGLPSDRFSAERTGGSVSTLTIQRTQQEDSAVYLCASATQGNTEAFFGQGTRLTVV.

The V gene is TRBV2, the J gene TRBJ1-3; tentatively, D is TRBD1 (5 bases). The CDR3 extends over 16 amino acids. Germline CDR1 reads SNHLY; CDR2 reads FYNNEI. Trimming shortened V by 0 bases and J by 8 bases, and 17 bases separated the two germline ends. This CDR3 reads CASSEAGTRPVDTIYF. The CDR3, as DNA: TGTGCCAGCAGTGAAGCCGGGACGCGACCCGTGGACACCATATATTTT. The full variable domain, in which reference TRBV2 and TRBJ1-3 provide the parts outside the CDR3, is EPEVTQTPSHQVTQMGQEVILRCVPISNHLYFYWYRQILGQKVEFLVSFYNNEISEKSEIFDDQFSVERPDGSNFTLKIRSTKLEDSAMYFCASSEAGTRPVDTIYFGEGSWLTVV.

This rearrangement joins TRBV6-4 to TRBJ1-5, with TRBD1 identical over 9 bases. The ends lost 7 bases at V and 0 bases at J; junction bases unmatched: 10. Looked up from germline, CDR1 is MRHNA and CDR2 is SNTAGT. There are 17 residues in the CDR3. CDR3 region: CASNPGQGLFSNQPQHF. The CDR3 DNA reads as TGTGCCAGCAATCCGGGACAGGGTCTTTTTAGCAATCAGCCCCAGCATTTT.

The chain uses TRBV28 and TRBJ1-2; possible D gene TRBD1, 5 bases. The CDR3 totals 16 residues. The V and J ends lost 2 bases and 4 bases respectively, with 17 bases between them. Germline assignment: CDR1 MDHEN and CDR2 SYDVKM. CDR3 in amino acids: CASSLHKGVTIYGYTF. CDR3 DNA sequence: TGTGCCAGCAGTTTACACAAAGGGGTTACAATCTATGGCTACACCTTC.

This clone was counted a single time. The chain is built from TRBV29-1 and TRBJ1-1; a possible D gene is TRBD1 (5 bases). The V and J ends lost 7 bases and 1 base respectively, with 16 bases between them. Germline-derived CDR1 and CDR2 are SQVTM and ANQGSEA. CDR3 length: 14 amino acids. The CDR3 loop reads CSGGTGHRNTEAFF. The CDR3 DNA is TGCAGCGGGGGGACCGGGCACAGGAACACTGAAGCTTTCTTT. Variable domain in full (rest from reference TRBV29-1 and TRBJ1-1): SAVISQKPSRDICQRGTSLTIQCQVDSQVTMMFWYRQQPGQSLTLIATANQGSEATYESGFVIDKFPISRPNLTFSTLTVSNMSPEDSSIYLCSGGTGHRNTEAFFGQGTRLTVV.

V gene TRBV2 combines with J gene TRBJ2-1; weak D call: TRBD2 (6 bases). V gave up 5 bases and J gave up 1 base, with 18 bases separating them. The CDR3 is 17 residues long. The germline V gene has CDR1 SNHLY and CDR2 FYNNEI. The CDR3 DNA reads TGTGCCAGCAGTAAAGGGACTCCACCGATTTCCTACAATGAGCAGTTCTTC. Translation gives CASSKGTPPISYNEQFF.

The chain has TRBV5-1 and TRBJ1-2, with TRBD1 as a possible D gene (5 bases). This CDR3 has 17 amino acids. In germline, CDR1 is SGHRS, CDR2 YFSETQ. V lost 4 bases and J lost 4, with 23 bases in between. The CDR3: CASSTGGVQGSTYGYTF. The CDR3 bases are TGCGCCAGCAGCACGGGAGGGGTCCAGGGTTCTACCTATGGCTACACCTTC. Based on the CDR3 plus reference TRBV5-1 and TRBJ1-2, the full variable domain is KAGVTQTPRYLIKTRGQQVTLSCSPISGHRSVSWYQQTPGQGLQFLFEYFSETQRNKGNFPGRFSGRQFSNSRSEMNVSTLELGDSALYLCASSTGGVQGSTYGYTFGSGTRLTVV.

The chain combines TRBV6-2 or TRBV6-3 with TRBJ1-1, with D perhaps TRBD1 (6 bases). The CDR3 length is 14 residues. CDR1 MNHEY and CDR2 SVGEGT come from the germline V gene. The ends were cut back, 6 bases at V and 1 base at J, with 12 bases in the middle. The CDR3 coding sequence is TGTGCCAGCAGCCGGACAGCGAAGAACACTGAAGCTTTCTTT. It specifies CASSRTAKNTEAFF.

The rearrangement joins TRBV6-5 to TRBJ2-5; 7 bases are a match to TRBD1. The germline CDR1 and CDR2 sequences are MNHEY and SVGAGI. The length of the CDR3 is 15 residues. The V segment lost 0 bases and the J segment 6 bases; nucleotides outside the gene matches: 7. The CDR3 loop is CASSYSEGGKKTQYF. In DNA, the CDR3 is TGTGCCAGCAGTTACTCTGAAGGGGGCAAGAAGACCCAGTACTTC.

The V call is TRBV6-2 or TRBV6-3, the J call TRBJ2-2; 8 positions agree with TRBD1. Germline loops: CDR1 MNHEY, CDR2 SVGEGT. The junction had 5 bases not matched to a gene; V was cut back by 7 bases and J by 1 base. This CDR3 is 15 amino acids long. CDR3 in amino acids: CASTPGTGNTGELFF. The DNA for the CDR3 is TGTGCCAGCACCCCGGGGACAGGGAACACCGGGGAGCTGTTTTTT.